These T cell receptor beta chains were read from a single sample in a study of identical twins. TCRdb called the 5' RACE reads again in MiXCR, with one record for every CDR3 protein. The sample lists 500,000 or so distinct CDR3 sequences, 22% seen once, with around 0.9% in the top ten. These data were also filed under a second study, of T cells expressing NK-cell markers.

Sequencing input: CD4+ T cells sorted from blood. The receptors derive from a woman younger than 35 in good health. The CDR3 runs from the conserved cysteine through the conserved F or W. The D gene is left open where the match is weak. Only some rows state a clone size, as once, few, many or a class for expanded clones.

>TRBV6-1|-|TRBJ1-1|-
TGTGCCAGCAGTGCCGCGCCGTTGGGTGTCACTGAAGCTTTCTTT
CASSAAPLGVTEAFF
>TRBV6-2/TRBV6-3|TRBD1|TRBJ2-7|-
TGTGCCAGCAGCCTACAGGGGACCTACTCCTACGAGCAGTACTTC
CASSLQGTYSYEQYF
>TRBV12-3/TRBV12-4|-|TRBJ2-3|many
TGTGCCAGCAGTTTAGCGGGAGGATCGGGTACGCAGTATTTT
CASSLAGGSGTQYF
>TRBV2|-|TRBJ1-2|few
TGTGCCAGCAGTGAAGTCAGGGGTAACTATGGCTACACCTTC
CASSEVRGNYGYTF
>TRBV7-2|-|TRBJ2-4|-
TGTGCCAGCAGCTTACTGGGGGGGCAAAACATTCAGTACTTC
CASSLLGGQNIQYF
>TRBV12-3/TRBV12-4|TRBD2|TRBJ2-7|few
TGTGCCAGCAGTCATTGGACTAGCGGGATGAGCTCCTACGAGCAGTACTTC
CASSHWTSGMSSYEQYF
>TRBV7-2|TRBD2|TRBJ2-1|few
TGTGCCAGCAGCTTCCGACTAGCGGGGGGATACAATGAGCAGTTCTTC
CASSFRLAGGYNEQFF
>TRBV12-3/TRBV12-4|-|TRBJ1-5|-
TGTGCCAGCAGTACCCGCGGGGGAAATCAGCCCCAGCATTTT
CASSTRGGNQPQHF
>TRBV10-3|TRBD1|TRBJ2-2|-
TGTGCCATCAACCCGGCCGGGACAGGGGGCGGGGAGCTGTTTTTT
CAINPAGTGGGELFF
>TRBV3-1|-|TRBJ1-1|many
TGTGCCAGCAGCCAAGTTGAAGGGGTCACTGAAGCTTTCTTT
CASSQVEGVTEAFF
>TRBV27|TRBD2|TRBJ2-7|-
TGTGCCAGCAGCATGCTGGCTAGCGGAACCTACGAGCAGTACTTC
CASSMLASGTYEQYF
>TRBV12-3/TRBV12-4|TRBD2|TRBJ2-1|-
TGTGCCAGCAGTCTTGGGTTCGGGAGGGCCCGGTACAATGAGCAGTTCTTC
CASSLGFGRARYNEQFF
>TRBV5-4|TRBD2|TRBJ2-5|-
TGTGCCAGCAGCTCCACCGGGACTAGCGGGGGTAGGGAGACCCAGTACTTC
CASSSTGTSGGRETQYF
>TRBV20-1|TRBD2|TRBJ2-5|many
TGCAGTGCTAGACCGACGGGACTAGCGGGGCACCAAGAGACCCAGTACTTC
CSARPTGLAGHQETQYF
>TRBV5-5|-|TRBJ2-5|-
TGTGCCAGCAGCTCTGATTACAGGGGAGGGAGAGAGACCCAGTACTTC
CASSSDYRGGRETQYF
>TRBV20-1|-|TRBJ2-1|-
TGCAGTGCTAGAAGGGGGCGGGGAAACTACAATGAGCAGTTCTTC
CSARRGRGNYNEQFF
>TRBV6-5|-|TRBJ2-7|-
TGTGCCAGCAGTTACCGCAAAACCTACGAGCAGTACTTC
CASSYRKTYEQYF
>TRBV5-1|TRBD2|TRBJ2-2|-
TGCGCCAGCAGTGATAGCGGGAGGGCCTCCATCACCGGGGAGCTGTTTTTT
CASSDSGRASITGELFF
>TRBV24-1|-|TRBJ2-3|-
TGTGCCACAAGTGGGGGACGGAGCACAGATACGCAGTATTTT
CATSGGRSTDTQYF
>TRBV2|-|TRBJ2-5|many
TGTGCCAGCAGTGGGGAGGAGACCCAGTACTTC
CASSGEETQYF
>TRBV4-3|-|TRBJ2-7|-
TGCGCCAGCAGCCAAGGTGAAGTGAACTACGAGCAGTACTTC
CASSQGEVNYEQYF
>TRBV5-1|TRBD2|TRBJ2-1|few
TGCGCCAGCAGCCCGGGGACTAGCGGGAGGGGCAATGAGCAGTTCTTC
CASSPGTSGRGNEQFF
>TRBV29-1|-|TRBJ1-3|-
TGCAGCGTTGTAAGGGCTGGAAACACCATATATTTT
CSVVRAGNTIYF
>TRBV6-2/TRBV6-3|TRBD2|TRBJ2-5|-
TGTGCCAGCAGCATAACTAGCGGGAGGTGGGAGACCCAGTACTTC
CASSITSGRWETQYF
>TRBV12-3/TRBV12-4|-|TRBJ1-4|many
TGTGCCAGCAGTTCCCTGCGGGGCCCAAATGAAAAACTGTTTTTT
CASSSLRGPNEKLFF
>TRBV20-1|-|TRBJ1-5|-
TGCAGTGCTAGAGAAGCGGGTAGGAGGAGCAATCAGCCCCAGCATTTT
CSAREAGRRSNQPQHF
>TRBV20-1|-|TRBJ2-3|few
TGCAGTGCTAGAGAGGGTCCGGAGGGGACCATCACAGATACGCAGTATTTT
CSAREGPEGTITDTQYF
>TRBV20-1|-|TRBJ1-2|few
TGCAGTGCCACGCCGGAGGCAGGGGTCTATGGCTACACCTTC
CSATPEAGVYGYTF
>TRBV3-1|-|TRBJ1-2|-
TGTGCCAGCAGCCAACTTCGGCCGAGTTCGAGTCGGGGCTACACCTTC
CASSQLRPSSSRGYTF
>TRBV20-1|-|TRBJ2-7|few
TGCAGTGCCACCAAGGGGGGAGATAACGAGCAGTACTTC
CSATKGGDNEQYF
>TRBV20-1|-|TRBJ1-1|many
TGCAGTGCGTTCCCCGGGGTAAAAGCTTTCTTT
CSAFPGVKAFF
>TRBV19|TRBD1|TRBJ1-6|many
TGTGCCAGTAAGAGGGACAGGCCTAATTCACCCCTCCACTTT
CASKRDRPNSPLHF
>TRBV6-1|-|TRBJ2-7|-
TGTGCCAGCAGTGACCCAGGAAGGGGCTCCTACGAGCAGTACTTC
CASSDPGRGSYEQYF
>TRBV6-1|TRBD2|TRBJ2-3|few
TGTGCCAGCAGTCAGGGACTAGCGGGGGTACCGACTAGCACAGATACGCAGTATTTT
CASSQGLAGVPTSTDTQYF
>TRBV20-1|-|TRBJ1-5|-
TGCAGTGCTTTGAACAGGCGGCTCCAGCCCCAGCATTTT
CSALNRRLQPQHF
>TRBV7-9|-|TRBJ2-1|few
TGTGCCAGCAGCACCCCTCGGACTGGCGGGATCGAGCAGTTCTTC
CASSTPRTGGIEQFF
>TRBV6-2/TRBV6-3|TRBD2|TRBJ2-1|few
TGTGCCAGCAACCGGGACGAGAGAGCGGGGTTCTACAATGAGCAGTTCTTC
CASNRDERAGFYNEQFF
>TRBV6-2/TRBV6-3|-|TRBJ2-6|-
TGTGCCAGCAGCAACGGGGGCTCTGGGGCCAACGTCCTGACTTTC
CASSNGGSGANVLTF
>TRBV5-1|TRBD1|TRBJ1-2|-
TGCGCCAGCAGCAGAACGGAGGGGGCAGGTGGCTACACCTTC
CASSRTEGAGGYTF
>TRBV20-1|-|TRBJ2-1|few
TGCAGTGCAACGCGACTAGTCTCCAATGAGCAGTTCTTC
CSATRLVSNEQFF
>TRBV10-1|TRBD1|TRBJ2-4|-
TGCGCCAGCAGTGAGGACAGGGGGAACATTCAGTACTTC
CASSEDRGNIQYF
>TRBV20-1|TRBD2|TRBJ2-1|few
TGCAGTGCTAGAGATTATAGCGGGGGCTCCTACAATGAGCAGTTCTTC
CSARDYSGGSYNEQFF
>TRBV7-8|-|TRBJ1-6|-
TGTGCCAGCAGCCGCAACCGCAGGGGAGAGTCACCCCTCCACTTT
CASSRNRRGESPLHF
>TRBV5-1|-|TRBJ1-2|few
TGCGCCAGCAGCCAGACTGGGGCAGAACGAGGCTATGGCTACACCTTC
CASSQTGAERGYGYTF
>TRBV5-6|-|TRBJ2-1|-
TGTGCCAGCAGCTTCCGACCTAGCTCCTACAATGAGCAGTTCTTC
CASSFRPSSYNEQFF
>TRBV10-3|-|TRBJ1-2|-
TGTGCCATCAGTGAGGATGGGCAGTGGGGCTACACCTTC
CAISEDGQWGYTF
>TRBV20-1|-|TRBJ2-1|few
TGCAGTGCTAGAGATCGGCCTAGGGGATTGGGTTTGGACAATGAGCAGTTCTTC
CSARDRPRGLGLDNEQFF
>TRBV20-1|-|TRBJ2-1|-
TGCAGTGCGGGGGTACTCTACAATGAGCAGTTCTTC
CSAGVLYNEQFF
>TRBV12-3/TRBV12-4|TRBD2|TRBJ2-1|-
TGTGCCAGCAGTAAGAAGAATAGCGGGGGTGAGCAGTTCTTC
CASSKKNSGGEQFF
>TRBV20-1|TRBD1|TRBJ2-1|-
TGCAGTGCCCCCCGGGACAGGGCGATCGATGAGCAGTTCTTC
CSAPRDRAIDEQFF
>TRBV7-9|-|TRBJ1-1|-
TGTGCCAGCAGCCGACTGGGGGGATCGAACACTGAAGCTTTCTTT
CASSRLGGSNTEAFF
>TRBV20-1|TRBD1|TRBJ2-7|-
TGCAGTGCCATTCTCCCCGGGACAGGGGGATCCTACGAGCAGTACTTC
CSAILPGTGGSYEQYF